Shown below are 28 T cell receptor beta chains from a single sample sequenced in a study of blood T cells in healthy people across ages. Sample-barcoded 5' priming and a J-beta primer mix drove a second PCR of about 6 to 11 cycles. TCRdb re-derived calls from the 5' RACE reads in MiXCR, one entry per CDR3 protein. The sample has fewer than 950,000 distinct CDR3 sequences; under 40% are singletons. Sequencing was carried out using blood. Every receptor here comes from a man younger than 35 in good health.

The rearrangement uses TRBV28 and TRBJ1-2; maybe TRBD1 (6 bases). This CDR3 is built from 16 residues. Trimming removed 8 bases from V and 0 bases from J, with 19 bases in between. Looked up from germline, CDR1 is MDHEN and CDR2 is SYDVKM. The CDR3 region has the DNA TGTGCCAGCCGCGAGGGGGGCAGCCGAACTAACTATGGCTACACCTTC. Encoded protein: CASREGGSRTNYGYTF.

The chain recombines TRBV12-3 or TRBV12-4 with TRBJ1-1, with D unclear. V lost 5 bases to trimming and J lost 6 bases, with 13 bases between them. The CDR3 is 13 amino acids. The CDR3 coding sequence is TGTGCCAGCAGTGTAGTTCTGAGCGCTGAAGCTTTCTTT. Encoded protein: CASSVVLSAEAFF.

This clonotype was seen ten or more times. This chain links TRBV10-3 with TRBJ2-7; D may be TRBD1 or TRBD2 (5 bases each). V was cut by 11 bases and J by 1 base, with 15 bases left in between. This CDR3 contains 13 residues. CDR1 is ENHRY, CDR2 SYGVKD, per germline. The CDR3 spells CAGRDRESYEQYF. The CDR3 coding sequence is TGTGCCGGCCGGGACCGCGAATCCTACGAGCAGTACTTC.

This chain links TRBV14 with TRBJ1-2; D is uncertain. The CDR3 contains 14 residues. V lost 4 bases, J lost 4 bases, and 13 bases lay in between. The V gene's germline CDR1 is SGHDN and CDR2 FVKESK. The CDR3 spells CASSPSWLGYGYTF. Written as DNA, the CDR3 is TGTGCCAGCAGCCCTAGCTGGTTGGGCTATGGCTACACCTTC. The full variable domain, its missing parts supplied by reference TRBV14 and TRBJ1-2, is EAGVTQFPSHSVIEKGQTVTLRCDPISGHDNLYWYRRVMGKEIKFLLHFVKESKQDESGMPNNRFLAERTGGTYSTLKVQPAELEDSGVYFCASSPSWLGYGYTFGSGTRLTVV.

This clonotype was seen only a few times. V gene TRBV29-1 combines with J gene TRBJ1-1; TRBD1 is a possible D gene (6 bases). Trimming took 7 bases from V and 0 from J, leaving 9 bases between them. This CDR3 is 12 amino acids long. CDR1 and CDR2 (germline): SQVTM, ANQGSEA. DNA for the CDR3: TGCAGCGGGAGGGGGTTGAACACTGAAGCTTTCTTT. This encodes CSGRGLNTEAFF.

The V call is TRBV2, the J call TRBJ2-5; TRBD2 is a possible D gene (5 bases). The germline V gene encodes CDR1 SNHLY and CDR2 FYNNEI. The CDR3 length is 13 residues. The ends were cut back, 7 bases at V and 9 bases at J, with 18 bases in the middle. CDR3 in DNA: TGTGCCAGCAAAGGTACTAGTGGAGCGTCCCAGTACTTC. Protein sequence: CASKGTSGASQYF.

This clonotype was seen many times. This chain uses TRBV12-3 or TRBV12-4 with TRBJ2-7; TRBD1 agrees at 7 bases. V was clipped by 8 bases and J by 1 base; unmatched bases: 5. This CDR3 contains 13 residues. Here the CDR3 reads CASGRDSSYEQYF. As DNA, the CDR3 is TGTGCCAGCGGCCGGGACAGTTCCTACGAGCAGTACTTC.

The sample holds a few counts of this clonotype. J is TRBJ2-7 and V is TRBV20-1; TRBD2 matches 12 bases. There are 15 residues in the CDR3. Germline V gives CDR1 DFQATT, CDR2 SNEGSKA (reference sequence). V shed 5 bases and J 4 bases; nucleotides not matched to a gene: 9. Here the CDR3 reads CSARRASGGEYEQYF. CDR3 DNA: TGCAGTGCTCGCCGTGCTAGCGGGGGGGAGTACGAGCAGTACTTC.

V gene TRBV3-1 combines with J gene TRBJ2-7; 9 bases align to TRBD1. Germline values: CDR1 LGHDT, CDR2 YNNKEL (reference sequence). CDR3 length equals 15 residues. The V and J ends lost 1 base and 2 bases, in that order; junction bases with no gene match: 3. CDR3 in amino acids: CASSQGRDRAYEQYF. In DNA, the CDR3 is TGTGCCAGCAGCCAAGGGAGGGACAGGGCCTACGAGCAGTACTTC.

A word on this clonotype: At one end the junction does not follow the germline gene, possibly because of a read error. This chain joins TRBV6-1 and TRBJ2-1; D is ambiguous. CDR3 length: 11 residues. Germline CDR1 and CDR2: MNHNS and SASEGT. The CDR3 DNA reads TGTGCCGGCAGTCAGACCAATGAGCAGTTCTTC. Translation: CAGSQTNEQFF.

The V and J genes are TRBV9 and TRBJ2-2; 8 nucleotides align to TRBD2. In germline, CDR1 is SGDLS, CDR2 YYNGEE. CDR3 length: 15 residues. The V and J ends lost 10 bases and 2 bases, in that order; junction bases with no gene match: 10. Here the CDR3 reads CASSGGSLNTGELFF. CDR3 nucleotides: TGTGCCTCCTCGGGGGGGTCGCTCAACACCGGGGAGCTGTTTTTT.

The chain couples TRBV4-3 to TRBJ2-5; 13 nucleotides agree with TRBD2. V was pared by 0 bases and J by 0 bases, with 7 bases of the junction left unmatched. The CDR3 is made up of 19 amino acids. CDR1 is LGHNA and CDR2 is YSLEER in the germline V gene. The CDR3 spells CASSQELPLAGGYQETQYF. The CDR3 DNA reads as TGCGCCAGCAGCCAAGAGCTTCCACTAGCGGGGGGGTACCAAGAGACCCAGTACTTC.

The CDR3 spells CASTYGGLRTEAFF. As DNA, the CDR3 is TGTGCCAGCACCTACGGGGGTTTACGGACTGAAGCTTTCTTT. The chain uses TRBV6-2 or TRBV6-3 and TRBJ1-1, with D tentatively TRBD1 (5 bases). The V end lost 7 bases, the J end lost 5 bases, and 17 bases lay between the germline ends. CDR1 and CDR2 from the germline V gene are MNHEY and SVGEGT. The length of the CDR3 is 14 residues.

This clonotype turned up a few times. The chain joins TRBV7-8 to TRBJ2-2; 9 nucleotides line up with TRBD2. The CDR3 totals 16 residues. In germline, CDR1 is SGHVS, CDR2 FQNEAQ. J lost 1 base, V lost 5 bases, and 5 bases had no gene match. CDR3 residues: CASSDGLAWNTGELFF. The DNA of the CDR3 is TGTGCCAGCAGCGACGGACTAGCGTGGAACACCGGGGAGCTGTTTTTT.

V gene TRBV5-6 combines with J gene TRBJ2-3, with a weak D call TRBD1 (6 bases). Per the germline V gene, CDR1 is SGHDT and CDR2 is YYEEEE. The CDR3 consists of 14 residues. V dropped 4 bases and J dropped 2 bases, with 11 bases sitting between them. The CDR3 protein is CASSVTGNTDTQYF. For the CDR3, the DNA is TGTGCCAGCAGCGTAACAGGGAACACAGATACGCAGTATTTT.

This clonotype was counted only a few times. This chain connects TRBV2 to TRBJ2-3; D possibly corresponds to TRBD2 (6 bases). Looked up from germline, CDR1 is SNHLY and CDR2 is FYNNEI. The CDR3 has 14 amino acids. Trimming removed 4 bases at V and 1 base at J, with 9 bases between. The CDR3 loop is CASSGRRGTDTQYF. In DNA form, the CDR3 reads TGTGCCAGCAGTGGAAGGAGGGGCACAGATACGCAGTATTTT.

The V call is TRBV12-3 or TRBV12-4, the J call TRBJ1-5, with D unclear. V was pared by 8 bases and J by 0 bases, with 11 bases between. There are 14 residues in the CDR3. The CDR3 DNA sequence: TGTGCCAGCGGTCGGGAGTATAGCAATCAGCCCCAGCATTTT. Translating it yields CASGREYSNQPQHF.

V and J are TRBV4-3 and TRBJ1-1, with D perhaps matching TRBD1 (6 bases). CDR1 is LGHNA, CDR2 YSLEER, per germline. V lost 0 bases, J lost 2 bases, and 19 bases lay in between. CDR3 length equals 18 residues. The CDR3 region has the DNA TGCGCCAGCAGCCAAGACGGACCTACAGGGCTGGTTAACACTGAAGCTTTCTTT. Encoded protein: CASSQDGPTGLVNTEAFF.

This chain connects TRBV6-6 to TRBJ2-1; D is undetermined. TRBJ2-7 explains the end of the DNA better; the J call may be wrong. There are 15 residues in the CDR3. CDR1 is MNHNY and CDR2 is SVGAGI in the germline V gene (reference sequence). The CDR3 DNA is TGTGCCAGCACCCTCAAGGGATCCTCCTACAATGAGCAGTACTTC. It translates to CASTLKGSSYNEQYF.

This clonotype was found once. The gene calls are TRBV7-8 and TRBJ1-2; 7 nucleotides align to TRBD1. The CDR3 is 15 residues long. V lost 1 base to trimming and J lost 6 bases; unmatched junction nucleotides: 8. CDR1 is SGHVS and CDR2 is FQNEAQ in the germline V gene. CDR3 sequence reads: CASSLGETGIDGYTF. CDR3 DNA sequence: TGTGCCAGCAGCTTAGGGGAGACAGGGATCGATGGCTACACCTTC.

This clonotype has more than one count but fewer than ten. As DNA, the CDR3 is TGCGCCAGCAGCCAGAGACAGGGTCTCCAAGAGACCCAGTACTTC. Its translation is CASSQRQGLQETQYF. V usage is TRBV4-1 and J usage is TRBJ2-5; 7 positions match TRBD1. V dropped 3 bases and J dropped 1; count of bases not matched to a gene: 5. CDR3 length: 15 residues. Germline V gene data show CDR1 as MGHRA and CDR2 as YSYEKL.

Ten or more counts support this clonotype. The rearrangement joins TRBV9 to TRBJ2-7; the D is unclear. Per the germline V gene, CDR1 is SGDLS and CDR2 is YYNGEE. The CDR3 is 13 residues long. Trimming shortened V by 4 bases and J by 2 bases, and 10 bases separated the two germline ends. The CDR3 loop is CASSPAGPYEQYF. CDR3 nucleotides: TGTGCCAGCAGCCCCGCTGGCCCCTACGAGCAGTACTTC. The variable domain in full, completed from reference TRBV9 and TRBJ2-7, reads DSGVTQTPKHLITATGQRVTLRCSPRSGDLSVYWYQQSLDQGLQFLIQYYNGEERAKGNILERFSAQQFPDLHSELNLSSLELGDSALYFCASSPAGPYEQYFGPGTRLTVT.

A few counts support this clonotype. The CDR3 sequence is CASSYTRQETQYF. The CDR3 DNA follows: TGTGCCAGCAGTTACACTAGGCAAGAGACCCAGTACTTC. The chain carries TRBV6-6 and TRBJ2-5; possible D gene TRBD2, 5 bases. This CDR3 region has 13 residues. Per the germline V gene, CDR1 is MNHNY and CDR2 is SVGAGI (reference sequence). V was trimmed by 2 bases and J by 2 bases, leaving 6 bases between them.

In this sample, this clonotype turned up a few times. This rearrangement joins TRBV7-9 to TRBJ2-7; the D gene is possibly TRBD1 (5 bases). CDR1 is SEHNR and CDR2 is FQNEAQ in the germline V gene (reference sequence). Trimming pared 3 bases from V and 2 bases from J, leaving 8 bases between. The CDR3 has 13 residues. CDR3 nucleotides: TGTGCCAGCAGCTTGCCAGGGACCTACGAGCAGTACTTC. This codes for CASSLPGTYEQYF.

The rearrangement joins TRBV4-3 to TRBJ2-1, with TRBD1 as a possible D gene (6 bases). The CDR3 is 16 residues long. V was shortened by 0 bases and J by 2 bases, with 11 bases between the two germline ends. From germline, CDR1 is LGHNA and CDR2 YSLEER. CDR3 loop: CASSQDGTGTYNEQFF. CDR3 bases: TGCGCCAGCAGCCAAGATGGAACAGGGACCTACAATGAGCAGTTCTTC.

The genes are TRBV6-2 or TRBV6-3 and TRBJ2-5; the D is unclear. TRBJ2-7 matches the DNA end more closely, so the J call is doubtful. The germline CDR1 and CDR2 sequences are MNHEY and SVGEGT. This CDR3 has 12 residues. In DNA, the CDR3 is TGTGCCAGCAGGTCCTTGGGCTACGAGCAGTACTTC. This sequence encodes CASRSLGYEQYF.

This clonotype was counted between two and nine times. The chain links TRBV5-5 to TRBJ2-1; 9 bases align to TRBD1. CDR1 is SGHKS and CDR2 is YYEKEE in the germline V gene (reference sequence). With 6 bases clipped from V and 0 bases from J, the junction kept 7 bases outside the gene matches. The CDR3 consists of 16 residues. CDR3 protein: CASMTGGMSSYNEQFF. Here the CDR3 DNA reads TGTGCCAGCATGACAGGGGGAATGAGCTCCTACAATGAGCAGTTCTTC.

This clonotype showed up many times. The chain couples TRBV29-1 to TRBJ2-7; 9 bases fit TRBD1. Germline V CDR1 and CDR2: SQVTM, ANQGSEA. V dropped 7 bases and J dropped 5; count of bases not matched to a gene: 12. The CDR3 has 14 residues. The CDR3 nucleotides read TGCAGCGCTCGCTCCGGGACAGGGCGCGACGAGCAGTACTTC. Translating gives CSARSGTGRDEQYF.